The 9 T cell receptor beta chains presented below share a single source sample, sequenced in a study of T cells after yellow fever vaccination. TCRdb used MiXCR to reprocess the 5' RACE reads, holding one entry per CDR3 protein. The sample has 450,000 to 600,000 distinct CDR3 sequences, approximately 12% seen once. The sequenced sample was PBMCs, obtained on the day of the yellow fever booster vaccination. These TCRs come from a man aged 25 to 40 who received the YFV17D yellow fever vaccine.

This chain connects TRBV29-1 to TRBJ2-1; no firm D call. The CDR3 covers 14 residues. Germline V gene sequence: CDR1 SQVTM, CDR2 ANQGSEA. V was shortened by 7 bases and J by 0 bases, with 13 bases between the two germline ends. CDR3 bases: TGCAGCGCCCATAACCGGAGCTCCTACAATGAGCAGTTCTTC. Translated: CSAHNRSSYNEQFF.

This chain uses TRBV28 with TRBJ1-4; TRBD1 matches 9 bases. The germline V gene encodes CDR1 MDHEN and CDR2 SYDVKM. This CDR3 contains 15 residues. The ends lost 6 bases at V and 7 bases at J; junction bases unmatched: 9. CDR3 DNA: TGTGCCAGCAGACAGCCTCCGGGACAGGGTGAAAAACTGTTTTTT. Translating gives CASRQPPGQGEKLFF.

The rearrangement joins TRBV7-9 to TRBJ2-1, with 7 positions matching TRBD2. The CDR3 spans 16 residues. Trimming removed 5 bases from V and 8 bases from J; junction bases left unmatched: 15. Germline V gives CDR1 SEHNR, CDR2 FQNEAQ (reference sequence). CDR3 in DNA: TGTGCCAGCAGCCATGGGGGAGGGGTTAAAAGCCATGAGCAGTTCTTC. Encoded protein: CASSHGGGVKSHEQFF.

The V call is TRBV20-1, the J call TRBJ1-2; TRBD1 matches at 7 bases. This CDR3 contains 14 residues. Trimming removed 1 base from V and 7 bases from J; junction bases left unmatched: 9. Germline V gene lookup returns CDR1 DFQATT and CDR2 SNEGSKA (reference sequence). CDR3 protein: CSARGGTARLGYTF. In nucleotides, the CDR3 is TGCAGTGCTAGAGGAGGGACAGCCCGTCTTGGCTACACCTTC.

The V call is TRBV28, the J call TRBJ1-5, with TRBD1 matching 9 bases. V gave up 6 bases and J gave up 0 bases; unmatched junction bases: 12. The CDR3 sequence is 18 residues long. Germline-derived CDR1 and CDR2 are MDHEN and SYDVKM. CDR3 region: CASSVGQGIRYSNQPQHF. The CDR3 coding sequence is TGTGCCAGCAGCGTTGGACAGGGGATCCGGTATAGCAATCAGCCCCAGCATTTT. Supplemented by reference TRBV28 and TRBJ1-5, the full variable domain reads DVKVTQSSRYLVKRTGEKVFLECVQDMDHENMFWYRQDPGLGLRLIYFSYDVKMKEKGDIPEGYSVSREKKERFSLILESASTNQTSMYLCASSVGQGIRYSNQPQHFGDGTRLSIL.

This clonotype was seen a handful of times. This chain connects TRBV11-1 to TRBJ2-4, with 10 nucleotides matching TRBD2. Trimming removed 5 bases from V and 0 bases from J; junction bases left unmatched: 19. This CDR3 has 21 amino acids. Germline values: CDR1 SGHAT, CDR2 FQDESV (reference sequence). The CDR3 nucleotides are TGTGCCAGCAGCCCTAGGGAGGCTGGACTAGCGGATTATTTAGCCAAAAACATTCAGTACTTC. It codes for CASSPREAGLADYLAKNIQYF.

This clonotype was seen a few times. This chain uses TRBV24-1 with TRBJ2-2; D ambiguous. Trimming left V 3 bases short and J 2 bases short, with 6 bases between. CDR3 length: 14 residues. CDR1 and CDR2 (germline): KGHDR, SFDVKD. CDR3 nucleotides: TGTGCCACCAGTGATGCTTCCAACACCGGGGAGCTGTTTTTT. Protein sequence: CATSDASNTGELFF.

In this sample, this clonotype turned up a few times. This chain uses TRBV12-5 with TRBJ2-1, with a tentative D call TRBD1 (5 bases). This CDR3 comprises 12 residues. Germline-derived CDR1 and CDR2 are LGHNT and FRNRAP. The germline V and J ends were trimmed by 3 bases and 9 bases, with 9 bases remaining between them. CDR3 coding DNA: TGTGCTAGTGGTTTAACAGGCGGTGAGCAGTTCTTC. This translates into CASGLTGGEQFF.

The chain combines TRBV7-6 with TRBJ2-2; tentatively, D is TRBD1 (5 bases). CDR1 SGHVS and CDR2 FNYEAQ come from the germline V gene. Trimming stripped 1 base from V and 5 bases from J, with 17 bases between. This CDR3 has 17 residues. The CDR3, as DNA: TGTGCCAGCAGCTTAGAGACCGTAGGGGTTCCTACCGGGGAGCTGTTTTTT. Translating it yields CASSLETVGVPTGELFF.